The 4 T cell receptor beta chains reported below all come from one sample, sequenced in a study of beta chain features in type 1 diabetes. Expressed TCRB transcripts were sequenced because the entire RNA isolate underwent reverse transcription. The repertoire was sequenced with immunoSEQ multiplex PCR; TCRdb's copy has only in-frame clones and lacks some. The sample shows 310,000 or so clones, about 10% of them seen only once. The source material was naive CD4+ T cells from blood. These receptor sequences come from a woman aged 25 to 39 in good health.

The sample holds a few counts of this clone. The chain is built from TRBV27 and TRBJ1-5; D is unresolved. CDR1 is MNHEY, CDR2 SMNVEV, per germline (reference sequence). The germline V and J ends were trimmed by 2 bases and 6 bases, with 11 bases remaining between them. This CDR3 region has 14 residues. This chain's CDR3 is CASSLKPQAQPQHF. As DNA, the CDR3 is TGTGCCAGCAGTTTAAAGCCGCAGGCTCAGCCCCAGCATTTT.

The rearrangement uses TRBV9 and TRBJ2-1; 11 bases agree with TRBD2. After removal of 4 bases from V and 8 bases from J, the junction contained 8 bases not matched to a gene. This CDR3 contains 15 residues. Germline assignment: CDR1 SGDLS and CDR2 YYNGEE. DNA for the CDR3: TGTGCCAGCAGCAAACTAGCGGGAGAAAGCCATGAGCAGTTCTTC. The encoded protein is CASSKLAGESHEQFF.

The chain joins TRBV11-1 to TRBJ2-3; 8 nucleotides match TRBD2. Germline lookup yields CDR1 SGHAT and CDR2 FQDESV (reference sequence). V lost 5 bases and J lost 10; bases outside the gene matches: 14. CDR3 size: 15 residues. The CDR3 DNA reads TGTGCCAGCAGCGAACGGCCGGGACTAGGTAGTTCGCAGTATTTT. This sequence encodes CASSERPGLGSSQYF.

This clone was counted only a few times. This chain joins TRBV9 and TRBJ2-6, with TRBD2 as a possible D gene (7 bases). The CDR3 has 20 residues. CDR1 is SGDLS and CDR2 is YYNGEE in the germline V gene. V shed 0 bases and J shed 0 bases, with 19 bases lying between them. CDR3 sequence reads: CASSVETGGHYPSGANVLTF. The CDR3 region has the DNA TGTGCCAGCAGCGTAGAGACGGGGGGACACTACCCCTCTGGGGCCAACGTCCTGACTTTC.